These T cell receptor beta chains were read from a single sample in a study of control samples from healthy donors and cancer patients. Clones were read by immunoSEQ multiplex PCR, and TCRdb kept only the in-frame ones, dropping some. The sample carries 88,000 or so clones, around 94% recorded once. The sequencing sample was made of blood. These receptors were collected from a woman younger than 35 in good health. CDR3s include the opening cysteine and the closing phenylalanine or tryptophan. The order of the fields is V gene, clone size, J gene, D gene, CDR3 protein, CDR3 DNA. The D gene is left open where the match is weak. Not every row has a clone size; where given, it reads once, few, many or a size class.

V gene: TRBV21-1; clone size: NA; J gene: TRBJ1-5; D gene: NA; CDR3 protein: CASRRDGGGYGNQPQHF; CDR3 DNA: TGTGCCAGCAGACGGGACGGAGGGGGTTACGGCAATCAGCCCCAGCATTTT
V gene: TRBV3-1/TRBV3-2; clone size: NA; J gene: TRBJ2-2; D gene: NA; CDR3 protein: CASSQGWDAGELFF; CDR3 DNA: TGTGCCAGCAGCCAAGGGTGGGACGCCGGGGAGCTGTTTTTT
V gene: TRBV29-1; clone size: NA; J gene: TRBJ2-1; D gene: TRBD2; CDR3 protein: CSVDSRSGSSYNEQFF; CDR3 DNA: TGCAGCGTTGATTCCCGTAGCGGGAGCTCCTACAATGAGCAGTTCTTC
V gene: TRBV29-1; clone size: NA; J gene: TRBJ1-1; D gene: TRBD1; CDR3 protein: CSVMTGDHTEAFF; CDR3 DNA: TGCAGCGTGATGACAGGGGACCACACTGAAGCTTTCTTT
V gene: TRBV7-3; clone size: NA; J gene: TRBJ2-7; D gene: TRBD1; CDR3 protein: CASSLTGTGNYEQYF; CDR3 DNA: TGTGCCAGCAGCTTAACTGGGACAGGAAACTACGAGCAGTACTTC
V gene: TRBV3-1/TRBV3-2; clone size: NA; J gene: TRBJ2-1; D gene: TRBD2; CDR3 protein: CASSQVGLAGGNEQFF; CDR3 DNA: TGTGCCAGCAGCCAAGTCGGACTAGCGGGGGGAAATGAGCAGTTCTTC
V gene: TRBV19; clone size: NA; J gene: TRBJ2-2; D gene: NA; CDR3 protein: CASRIGGGELFF; CDR3 DNA: TGTGCCAGTAGGATTGGGGGAGGGGAGCTGTTTTTT
V gene: TRBV7-2; clone size: NA; J gene: TRBJ2-7; D gene: TRBD2; CDR3 protein: CASRLAGGPAREQYF; CDR3 DNA: TGTGCCAGCAGACTAGCGGGAGGCCCCGCGAGGGAGCAGTACTTC
V gene: TRBV9; clone size: NA; J gene: TRBJ1-2; D gene: NA; CDR3 protein: CASSPLSTGQLFDGYTF; CDR3 DNA: TGTGCCAGCAGCCCCCTCTCGACAGGCCAATTATTCGATGGCTACACCTTC
V gene: TRBV25-1; clone size: NA; J gene: TRBJ2-7; D gene: TRBD2; CDR3 protein: CASSALAGGTYSYEQYF; CDR3 DNA: TGTGCCAGCAGTGCACTAGCGGGAGGGACCTACTCCTACGAGCAGTACTTC
V gene: TRBV12-5; clone size: NA; J gene: TRBJ2-1; D gene: NA; CDR3 protein: CASGLVIGSSFNNEQFF; CDR3 DNA: TGTGCTAGTGGTTTGGTAATAGGGTCCTCCTTTAACAATGAGCAGTTCTTC
V gene: TRBV19; clone size: NA; J gene: TRBJ2-1; D gene: NA; CDR3 protein: CASSIGGTASREQFF; CDR3 DNA: TGTGCCAGTAGTATAGGCGGGACAGCGTCCAGGGAGCAGTTCTTC
V gene: TRBV19; clone size: NA; J gene: TRBJ1-1; D gene: NA; CDR3 protein: CASSAWGLQGEAFF; CDR3 DNA: TGTGCCAGTAGTGCCTGGGGGCTGCAAGGTGAAGCTTTCTTT
V gene: TRBV6-1; clone size: NA; J gene: TRBJ1-5; D gene: NA; CDR3 protein: CASSGGAGGSLGNQPQHF; CDR3 DNA: TGTGCCAGCAGTGGAGGGGCGGGGGGGTCCCTTGGCAATCAGCCCCAGCATTTT
V gene: TRBV6-2/TRBV6-3; clone size: few; J gene: TRBJ2-7; D gene: NA; CDR3 protein: CASSYGTNSYEQYF; CDR3 DNA: TGTGCCAGCAGTTACGGGACAAACTCCTACGAGCAGTACTTC
V gene: TRBV19; clone size: NA; J gene: TRBJ2-1; D gene: TRBD2; CDR3 protein: CASRRGATSSYNEQFF; CDR3 DNA: TGTGCCAGTAGGCGGGGGGCTACGAGCTCCTACAATGAGCAGTTCTTC
V gene: TRBV10-3; clone size: NA; J gene: TRBJ2-5; D gene: NA; CDR3 protein: CAISANVEQETQYF; CDR3 DNA: TGTGCCATCAGTGCCAACGTGGAGCAAGAGACCCAGTACTTC
V gene: TRBV5-4; clone size: NA; J gene: TRBJ2-1; D gene: NA; CDR3 protein: CASSLTWRVGSSYNEQFF; CDR3 DNA: TGTGCCAGCAGCTTAACGTGGCGGGTGGGGAGCTCCTACAATGAGCAGTTCTTC
V gene: TRBV4-1; clone size: NA; J gene: TRBJ1-1; D gene: NA; CDR3 protein: CASSQDEALNTEAFF; CDR3 DNA: TGCGCCAGCAGCCAAGATGAGGCCCTGAACACTGAAGCTTTCTTT
V gene: TRBV25-1; clone size: NA; J gene: TRBJ1-2; D gene: NA; CDR3 protein: CASSDTAGYTF; CDR3 DNA: TGTGCCAGCAGTGATACGGCTGGCTACACCTTC
V gene: TRBV6-2/TRBV6-3; clone size: NA; J gene: TRBJ2-7; D gene: TRBD2; CDR3 protein: CASSSSSGGYYEQYF; CDR3 DNA: TGTGCCAGCAGTTCCAGTAGCGGGGGATATTACGAGCAGTACTTC
V gene: TRBV25-1; clone size: NA; J gene: TRBJ2-7; D gene: TRBD1; CDR3 protein: CASSDKPDRGDEQYF; CDR3 DNA: TGTGCCAGCAGTGACAAACCGGACAGGGGGGACGAGCAGTACTTC
V gene: TRBV27; clone size: NA; J gene: TRBJ2-2; D gene: NA; CDR3 protein: CASSTLGGTGELFF; CDR3 DNA: TGTGCCAGCTCTACCTTAGGAGGAACCGGGGAGCTGTTTTTT
V gene: TRBV6-5; clone size: NA; J gene: TRBJ2-5; D gene: NA; CDR3 protein: CASRTLLGSTQYF; CDR3 DNA: TGTGCCAGCAGGACGCTACTGGGGTCGACCCAGTACTTC
V gene: TRBV7-2; clone size: NA; J gene: TRBJ1-5; D gene: TRBD1; CDR3 protein: CASSWDRDQPQHF; CDR3 DNA: TGTGCCAGCAGCTGGGACAGGGATCAGCCCCAGCATTTT
V gene: TRBV10-3; clone size: NA; J gene: TRBJ1-3; D gene: TRBD1; CDR3 protein: CAISSPGQGVNTIYF; CDR3 DNA: TGTGCCATCAGTTCACCGGGACAGGGGGTCAACACCATATATTTT
V gene: TRBV5-4; clone size: NA; J gene: TRBJ2-3; D gene: TRBD2; CDR3 protein: CASSLDSLAGLTDTQYF; CDR3 DNA: TGTGCCAGCAGCTTGGATTCGCTAGCGGGATTGACAGATACGCAGTATTTT
V gene: TRBV5-1; clone size: NA; J gene: TRBJ2-3; D gene: NA; CDR3 protein: CASAELTNTDTQYF; CDR3 DNA: TGCGCCAGCGCAGAACTAACCAACACAGATACGCAGTATTTT
V gene: TRBV5-1; clone size: NA; J gene: TRBJ1-1; D gene: NA; CDR3 protein: CASSFPGAVTEAFF; CDR3 DNA: TGCGCCAGCAGCTTCCCGGGGGCGGTCACTGAAGCTTTCTTT
V gene: TRBV3-1/TRBV3-2; clone size: NA; J gene: TRBJ1-1; D gene: NA; CDR3 protein: CASGRDTEAFF; CDR3 DNA: TGTGCCAGCGGCCGAGACACTGAAGCTTTCTTT
V gene: TRBV19; clone size: NA; J gene: TRBJ2-7; D gene: TRBD2; CDR3 protein: CASSSTGAGGIYEQYF; CDR3 DNA: TGTGCCAGTAGCTCAACAGGAGCGGGGGGGATCTACGAGCAGTACTTC
V gene: TRBV2; clone size: NA; J gene: TRBJ2-7; D gene: NA; CDR3 protein: CASSEEGIVYEQYF; CDR3 DNA: TGTGCCAGCAGTGAGGAGGGAATTGTGTACGAGCAGTACTTC
V gene: TRBV29-1; clone size: NA; J gene: TRBJ1-3; D gene: TRBD1; CDR3 protein: CSANPTGDRNTIYF; CDR3 DNA: TGCAGCGCCAATCCGACAGGGGATCGAAACACCATATATTTT
V gene: TRBV7-2; clone size: NA; J gene: TRBJ2-7; D gene: NA; CDR3 protein: CASSFSPPYEQYF; CDR3 DNA: TGTGCCAGCAGCTTTTCCCCACCCTACGAGCAGTACTTC
V gene: TRBV7-6; clone size: NA; J gene: TRBJ1-1; D gene: TRBD1; CDR3 protein: CASSPRQGGSTEAFF; CDR3 DNA: TGTGCCAGCAGCCCAAGACAGGGGGGGAGCACTGAAGCTTTCTTT
V gene: TRBV6-5; clone size: NA; J gene: TRBJ1-1; D gene: NA; CDR3 protein: CASRFADTEAFF; CDR3 DNA: TGTGCCAGCAGGTTTGCCGACACTGAAGCTTTCTTT
V gene: TRBV7-9; clone size: NA; J gene: TRBJ1-4; D gene: TRBD1; CDR3 protein: CASSPLTGWDEKLFF; CDR3 DNA: TGTGCCAGCAGCCCCTTGACAGGGTGGGATGAAAAACTGTTTTTT
V gene: TRBV19; clone size: NA; J gene: TRBJ1-2; D gene: TRBD1; CDR3 protein: CASRTTGTLNGYTF; CDR3 DNA: TGTGCCAGTAGGACGACAGGGACCTTGAATGGCTACACCTTC
V gene: TRBV6-5; clone size: NA; J gene: TRBJ2-1; D gene: NA; CDR3 protein: CASHASYNEQFF; CDR3 DNA: TGTGCCAGTCACGCCTCCTACAATGAGCAGTTCTTC
V gene: TRBV7-3; clone size: NA; J gene: TRBJ2-3; D gene: TRBD2; CDR3 protein: CASSSPTTSGRAEGWTDTQYF; CDR3 DNA: TGTGCCAGCAGCTCTCCAACGACTAGCGGGAGGGCCGAGGGTTGGACAGATACGCAGTATTTT
V gene: TRBV28; clone size: NA; J gene: TRBJ2-1; D gene: TRBD2; CDR3 protein: CASSFGTRGGFSEQFF; CDR3 DNA: TGTGCCAGCAGTTTTGGAACTCGGGGGGGTTTTAGTGAGCAGTTCTTC
V gene: TRBV29-1; clone size: NA; J gene: TRBJ1-2; D gene: TRBD1; CDR3 protein: CSIWDSGYGYTF; CDR3 DNA: TGCAGCATATGGGACAGTGGGTATGGCTACACCTTC
V gene: TRBV5-1; clone size: NA; J gene: TRBJ1-6; D gene: TRBD1; CDR3 protein: CASSSGTGNSPLHF; CDR3 DNA: TGCGCCAGCAGCTCCGGGACAGGGAATTCACCCCTCCACTTT
V gene: TRBV7-9; clone size: NA; J gene: TRBJ2-7; D gene: TRBD1; CDR3 protein: CASSLATGASAYEQYF; CDR3 DNA: TGTGCCAGCAGCTTAGCAACAGGGGCATCGGCCTACGAGCAGTACTTC
V gene: TRBV5-1; clone size: NA; J gene: TRBJ2-7; D gene: NA; CDR3 protein: CASSLMELGEQYF; CDR3 DNA: TGCGCCAGCAGCTTGATGGAGTTGGGCGAGCAGTACTTC
V gene: TRBV5-1; clone size: NA; J gene: TRBJ2-5; D gene: NA; CDR3 protein: CASSNRGQETQYF; CDR3 DNA: TGCGCCAGCAGTAACCGGGGGCAAGAGACCCAGTACTTC
V gene: TRBV4-2; clone size: few; J gene: TRBJ2-7; D gene: TRBD1; CDR3 protein: CASSRHTGESAYEQYF; CDR3 DNA: TGTGCCAGCAGCCGGCACACAGGGGAATCGGCCTACGAGCAGTACTTC
V gene: TRBV12-3/TRBV12-4; clone size: once; J gene: TRBJ1-1; D gene: NA; CDR3 protein: CASSLGIEAFF; CDR3 DNA: TGTGCCAGCAGTTTGGGGATTGAAGCTTTCTTT
V gene: TRBV28; clone size: NA; J gene: TRBJ1-1; D gene: NA; CDR3 protein: CASSYRTKNTEAFF; CDR3 DNA: TGTGCCAGCAGTTACAGGACTAAGAACACTGAAGCTTTCTTT
V gene: TRBV15; clone size: NA; J gene: TRBJ2-1; D gene: NA; CDR3 protein: CATSREKGSQIGQFF; CDR3 DNA: TGTGCCACCAGCAGAGAAAAGGGTTCGCAGATCGGGCAGTTCTTC
V gene: TRBV28; clone size: NA; J gene: TRBJ2-7; D gene: NA; CDR3 protein: CASSKGDSSYEQYF; CDR3 DNA: TGTGCCAGCAGCAAAGGGGACTCCTCCTACGAGCAGTACTTC
V gene: TRBV10-1; clone size: NA; J gene: TRBJ2-2; D gene: NA; CDR3 protein: CASSAQGGNTGELFF; CDR3 DNA: TGCGCCAGCAGTGCGCAGGGAGGGAACACCGGGGAGCTGTTTTTT
V gene: TRBV3-1/TRBV3-2; clone size: NA; J gene: TRBJ2-1; D gene: NA; CDR3 protein: CASSQEEFYNEQFF; CDR3 DNA: TGTGCCAGCAGCCAAGAAGAGTTCTACAATGAGCAGTTCTTC
V gene: TRBV27; clone size: NA; J gene: TRBJ2-2; D gene: NA; CDR3 protein: CASSFWRIGNTGELFF; CDR3 DNA: TGTGCCAGCAGTTTCTGGAGAATCGGGAACACCGGGGAGCTGTTTTTT
V gene: TRBV15; clone size: NA; J gene: TRBJ2-4; D gene: TRBD2; CDR3 protein: CATSRDLRAGGNIQYF; CDR3 DNA: TGTGCCACCAGCAGAGATCTCAGAGCGGGGGGTAACATTCAGTACTTC
V gene: TRBV11-2; clone size: once; J gene: TRBJ1-2; D gene: TRBD1; CDR3 protein: CASSYRTGSRNYGYTF; CDR3 DNA: TGTGCCAGCAGCTATCGGACAGGGAGTAGGAACTATGGCTACACCTTC
V gene: TRBV11-3; clone size: NA; J gene: TRBJ2-1; D gene: TRBD2; CDR3 protein: CASSPHGGVNEQFF; CDR3 DNA: TGTGCCAGCAGCCCGCACGGGGGGGTTAATGAGCAGTTCTTC
V gene: TRBV5-1; clone size: once; J gene: TRBJ1-1; D gene: NA; CDR3 protein: CASSLAEGKAFF; CDR3 DNA: TGCGCCAGCAGCTTGGCCGAGGGTAAAGCTTTCTTT
V gene: TRBV12-3/TRBV12-4; clone size: NA; J gene: TRBJ1-5; D gene: NA; CDR3 protein: CASSWGRDQPQHF; CDR3 DNA: TGTGCCAGCAGTTGGGGCAGAGATCAGCCCCAGCATTTT
V gene: TRBV6-5; clone size: NA; J gene: TRBJ1-3; D gene: NA; CDR3 protein: CASNGRSGNTIYF; CDR3 DNA: TGTGCCAGCAATGGCAGGTCTGGAAACACCATATATTTT